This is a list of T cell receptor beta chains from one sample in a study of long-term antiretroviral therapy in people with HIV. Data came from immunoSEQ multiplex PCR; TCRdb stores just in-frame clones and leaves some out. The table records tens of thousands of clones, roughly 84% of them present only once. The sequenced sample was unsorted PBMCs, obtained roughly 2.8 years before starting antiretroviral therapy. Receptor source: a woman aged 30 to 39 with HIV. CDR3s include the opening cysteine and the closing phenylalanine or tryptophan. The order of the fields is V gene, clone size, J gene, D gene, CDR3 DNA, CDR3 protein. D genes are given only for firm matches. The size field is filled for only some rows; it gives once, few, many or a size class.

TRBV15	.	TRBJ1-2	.	TGTGCCACCGGAGGTTTGGAGCATGGCTACACCTTC	CATGGLEHGYTF
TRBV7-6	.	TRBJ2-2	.	TGTGCCAGCAGCCGAAGCACCGGGGAGCTGTTTTTT	CASSRSTGELFF
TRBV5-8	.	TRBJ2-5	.	TGTGCCAGCAGCCTCGGATTCACAGACCAAGAGACCCAGTACTTC	CASSLGFTDQETQYF
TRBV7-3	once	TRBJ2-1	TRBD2	TGTGCCAGCAGCTCCGGACTAGCGGGCCTCAATGAGCAGTTCTTC	CASSSGLAGLNEQFF
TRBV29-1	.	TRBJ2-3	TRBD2	TGCAGCGTTGCTGAGGCTAGCGGGGGGTTAAGCACAGATACGCAGTATTTT	CSVAEASGGLSTDTQYF
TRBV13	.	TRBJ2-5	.	TGTGCCAGCACCTCAGGGCTTCAAGAGACCCAGTACTTC	CASTSGLQETQYF
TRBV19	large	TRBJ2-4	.	TGTGCCAGTAGTCTACATTCGACCCGAAACATTCAGTACTTC	CASSLHSTRNIQYF
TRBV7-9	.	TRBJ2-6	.	TGTGCCAGCAGCCGTGGGGGGAACTCTGGGGCCAACGTCCTGACTTTC	CASSRGGNSGANVLTF
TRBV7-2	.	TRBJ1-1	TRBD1	TGTGCCAGCAGCTTCATCACCGGGACAGGGGACACTGAAGCTTTCTTT	CASSFITGTGDTEAFF
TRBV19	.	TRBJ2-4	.	TGTGCCAGTAACTTTGGAGGGCTGGGAAAAAACATTCAGTACTTC	CASNFGGLGKNIQYF
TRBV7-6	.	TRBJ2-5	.	TGTGCCAGCAGCCCGGTGCCGGCAGCCTCGTACCAAGAGACCCAGTACTTC	CASSPVPAASYQETQYF
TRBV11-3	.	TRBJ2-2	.	TGTGCCAGCAGAGGAACAGGGTACACCGGGGAGCTGTTTTTT	CASRGTGYTGELFF
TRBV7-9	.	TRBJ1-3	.	TGTGCCAGCAGTTCGATACCTCCGGGACAACCGAGCTCTGGAAACACCATATATTTT	CASSSIPPGQPSSGNTIYF
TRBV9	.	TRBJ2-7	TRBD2	TGTGCCAGCAGCGTCCGGGACTATCCCTACGAGCAGTACTTC	CASSVRDYPYEQYF
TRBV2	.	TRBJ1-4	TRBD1	TGTGCCAGCGGGGGACAGGCGCAACTGATTGAAAAACTGTTTTTT	CASGGQAQLIEKLFF
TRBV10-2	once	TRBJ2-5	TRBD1	TGCGCCAGCAGTGGTGGAAGGGGGCTAGGGGAGACCCAGTACTTC	CASSGGRGLGETQYF
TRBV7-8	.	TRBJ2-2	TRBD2	TGTGCCAGCAGCGCCTTAGCGGGGACACACACCGGGGAGCTGTTTTTT	CASSALAGTHTGELFF
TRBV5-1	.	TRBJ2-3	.	TGCGCCAGCAGCTTGGGCCAGACAGGCCAAGGGGCAGATACGCAGTATTTT	CASSLGQTGQGADTQYF
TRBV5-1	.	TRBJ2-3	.	TGCGCCAGCAGCAAGGAAGTCACAGATACGCAGTATTTT	CASSKEVTDTQYF
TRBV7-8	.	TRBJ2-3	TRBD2	TGTGCCAGCAGCTTAAGGGGGAGCGGGGGAATCACAGATACGCAGTATTTT	CASSLRGSGGITDTQYF
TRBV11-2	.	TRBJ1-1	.	TGTGCCAGCAGCTTAGGTTTGGGCCCTGAAGCTTTCTTT	CASSLGLGPEAFF
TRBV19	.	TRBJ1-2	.	TGTGCCAGTCGGGACCCGGGTTCGGGTCCAGGCTACACCTTC	CASRDPGSGPGYTF
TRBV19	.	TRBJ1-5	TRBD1	TGTGCCAGTAGTTTGATACCGGGACAGGGTCAGCCCCAGCATTTT	CASSLIPGQGQPQHF
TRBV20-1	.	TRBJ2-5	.	TGCAGTGCCCCGGGGGTTGAGACCCAGTACTTC	CSAPGVETQYF
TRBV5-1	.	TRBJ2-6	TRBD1	TGCGCCAGCAGCTTGGAACAGGGGGTCGCTGGGGCCAACGTCCTGACTTTC	CASSLEQGVAGANVLTF
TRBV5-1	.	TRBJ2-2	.	TGCGCCAGCAGCTCTGGACAGAAGAACACCGGGGAGCTGTTTTTT	CASSSGQKNTGELFF
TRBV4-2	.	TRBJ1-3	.	TGTGCCAGCAGCCAAGAATATGCGGGGACCATATATTTT	CASSQEYAGTIYF
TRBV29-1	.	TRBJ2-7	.	TGCAGCGTTGTTCGGGACGTCGGTCCCTACGAGCAGTACTTC	CSVVRDVGPYEQYF
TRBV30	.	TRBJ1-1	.	TGTGCCTGGAATTTTGGCTGGCAGGGCGGGAACGGGCACACTGAAGCTTTCTTT	CAWNFGWQGGNGHTEAFF